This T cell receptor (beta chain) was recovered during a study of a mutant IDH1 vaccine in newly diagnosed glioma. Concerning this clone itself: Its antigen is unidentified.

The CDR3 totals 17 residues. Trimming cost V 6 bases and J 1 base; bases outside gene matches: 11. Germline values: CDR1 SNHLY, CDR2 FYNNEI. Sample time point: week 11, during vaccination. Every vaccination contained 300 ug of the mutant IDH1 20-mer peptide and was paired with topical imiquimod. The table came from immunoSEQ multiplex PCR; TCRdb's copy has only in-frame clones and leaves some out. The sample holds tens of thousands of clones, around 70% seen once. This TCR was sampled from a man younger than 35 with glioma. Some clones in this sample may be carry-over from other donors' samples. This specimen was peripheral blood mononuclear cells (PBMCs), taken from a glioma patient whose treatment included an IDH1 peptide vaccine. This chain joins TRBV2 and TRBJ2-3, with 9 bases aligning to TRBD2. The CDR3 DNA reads TGTGCCAGCAGGAAACTAGCGGGCTCGGGAGGCACAGATACGCAGTATTTT. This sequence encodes CASRKLAGSGGTDTQYF. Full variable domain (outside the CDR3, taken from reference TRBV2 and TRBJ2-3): EPEVTQTPSHQVTQMGQEVILRCVPISNHLYFYWYRQILGQKVEFLVSFYNNEISEKSEIFDDQFSVERPDGSNFTLKIRSTKLEDSAMYFCASRKLAGSGGTDTQYFGPGTRLTVL.